The entry below gives a single T cell receptor (beta chain) sequence along with its context. Its antigen target is currently unknown. Qualities for individual bases were not recorded, and no much larger clone is one base off. CDR1 and CDR2 are read off the germline V gene as SQVTM and ANQGSEA. The V and J ends are trimmed by 4 bases and 0 bases, leaving 9 bases between them. Including the terminal cysteine and phenylalanine, the CDR3 comprises 13 residues. Only the CDR3 part of the read is kept: 39 bases, read in frame from the first base. The library came from 5' RACE. A second PCR of about 7 to 12 cycles was run with a J-beta primer mix and a sample-barcoded 5' primer. A unique molecular identifier was introduced onto each TCR beta cDNA molecule by a template-switch 5' adaptor carrying 12 random nucleotides. Each sample yielded at least 2.5 million CDR3-containing paired-end reads. The Mint cDNA synthesis kit, primed by a TRBC-specific oligonucleotide, was used to synthesize first-strand cDNA from all RNA. All cDNA was treated with uracil-DNA glycosylase and then went through a first 18-cycle PCR with the universal primers M1SS and BC2_uni_R. Per the original workflow: Each sample was normalized by randomly selecting 1 million high-quality reads, each carrying a distinct molecular identifier. Reads sharing molecular identifiers were discarded rather than binned into consensus sequences. CDR3 identification, clonotype clustering and error correction used MiTCR with a Q25 quality threshold and the strictest error-elimination algorithm. A nonparametric unseen species model using Euler transformation provided a lower-bound estimate of total TCR beta diversity. The public reads were reanalyzed by TCRdb: fastp trimming at Q25, MiXCR alignment, in-frame beta chains only. Each CDR3 protein appears once, grouped with its most common genes and DNA. The V and J calls and clone size come from TCRdb's table, not from the authors' own analysis. The sample table holds around 1,800,000 distinct CDR3 sequences, of which approximately 40% were seen once. The top ten clonotypes cover roughly 23% of the sample.

The data were obtained in a study of blood T cells in healthy people across ages (dated by TCRdb to about 2015). A note on the overall study: Template switching captured roughly one uniquely barcoded TCR beta cDNA molecule per two T cells in model experiments. To track age-related changes in TCR beta repertoire diversity, the study relied on deep sequencing normalized with unique cDNA molecular identifiers. Four age groups were formed from the donors: young (average 16 years), middle-aged (around 39), aged (62) and long-lived (82). Donors of different ages were randomly distributed across sequencing lanes to avoid experimental bias. Two additional independent replicas of 1 million unique cDNA reads from the same blood draw were analyzed for two donors (one aged 18 to 30 and one aged 80 or older).

The research as a whole found: Because profiling used bulk unsorted PBMCs, naive and antigen-experienced compartments could not be compared conclusively. The CMV infection status of donors was not known, potentially confounding age-related changes in expanded clonotypes. Total diversity estimates from one million sequenced T cells were considered lower bounds and underestimates. As age increased, observed TCR beta diversity per million T cells dropped in a roughly linear way, and a significant reduction was already evident by age 40. The long-lived group showed more naive CD4+ T cells, fewer expanded clones and increased TCR diversity than the aged group, suggesting age selection. Observed TCR beta diversity correlated strongly with the percentage of naive T cells measured by flow cytometry.

Systemically healthy Caucasian individuals from Russia, around 39 in total and aged about 6 to 90 years, were included as donors. About 9.1 milliliters of peripheral blood were collected from each donor into EDTA-treated Vacutainer tubes. Ficoll-Paque density-gradient centrifugation was used to isolate PBMCs, with at least 6.5 million obtained per sample. Total RNA was extracted from PBMCs with Trizol reagent, with at least 6 micrograms obtained per sample. The percentages of naive CD45RAhigh/CD27high T cells were determined by flow cytometry on a PBMC aliquot from every donor. The chain was built from TRBV29-1 and TRBJ1-1; the D segment cannot be called with confidence. The clonotype comes from a human donor in good health. Specimen: blood. This receptor carries the CDR3 CSVAPRMNTEAFF. The nucleotide sequence reads as follows: TGCAGCGTTGCTCCGAGGATGAACACTGAAGCTTTCTTT.